This is a list of T cell receptor beta chains from one sample in a study of cytomegalovirus exposure and HLA in healthy donors. Some clones are missing from TCRdb's copy, which holds only in-frame ones; the method was immunoSEQ multiplex PCR. The sample lists roughly 130,000 clones, more than 55% occurring once. Sequenced material: PBMCs. These receptors all stem from a man aged 18 to 35 in good health and CMV-seronegative. Both conserved end residues are part of each CDR3. A D gene is named only where the DNA matches it firmly. Only some rows state a clone size, as once, few, many or a class for expanded clones.

DNA: TGTGCCACCTACGCAGGGGCCGGCGGGAACACTGAAGCTTTCTTT; CDR3: CATYAGAGGNTEAFF; V: TRBV15; size: NA; D: NA; J: TRBJ1-1
DNA: TGTGCCAGCAGCGCGACAGGGGGACGAAAGTTCGAGCAGTACTTC; CDR3: CASSATGGRKFEQYF; V: TRBV6-1; size: few; D: TRBD1; J: TRBJ2-7
DNA: TGTGCCAGCCGCTCCGACTCGCCGTGGCAGTTCTTC; CDR3: CASRSDSPWQFF; V: TRBV7-9; size: few; D: NA; J: TRBJ2-1
DNA: TGTGCCAGCCGAGTCGCAGGGCTAGAAGAGCAGTACTTC; CDR3: CASRVAGLEEQYF; V: TRBV2; size: NA; D: NA; J: TRBJ2-7
DNA: TGCGCCAGCAGCCCGTCCCCGACAGGGGGATGGAAAACAACTAATGAAAAACTGTTTTTT; CDR3: CASSPSPTGGWKTTNEKLFF; V: TRBV5-1; size: few; D: TRBD1; J: TRBJ1-4
DNA: TGTGCCAGCAGCCCACAACAGCAGCTTAACAATCAGCCCCAGCATTTT; CDR3: CASSPQQQLNNQPQHF; V: TRBV28; size: NA; D: NA; J: TRBJ1-5
DNA: TGTGCCAGCCTGAGACTAGCGGGAGTTCACGGTGAGCAGTTCTTC; CDR3: CASLRLAGVHGEQFF; V: TRBV7-9; size: NA; D: TRBD2; J: TRBJ2-1
DNA: TGTGCCAGCTCAAGGGGACTCGGCAATGAGCAGTTCTTC; CDR3: CASSRGLGNEQFF; V: TRBV18; size: NA; D: NA; J: TRBJ2-1
DNA: TGTGCCAGCAGCTTTCCGGGGACCTACGAGCAGTACTTC; CDR3: CASSFPGTYEQYF; V: TRBV7-9; size: NA; D: NA; J: TRBJ2-7
DNA: TGCGCCAGCAGCTTGGATTCCGGGGGGGAGACCCAGTACTTC; CDR3: CASSLDSGGETQYF; V: TRBV5-1; size: NA; D: TRBD2; J: TRBJ2-5
DNA: TGTGCCTCCACCGGGGGAGCGCGGAGCACTGAAGCTTTCTTT; CDR3: CASTGGARSTEAFF; V: TRBV30; size: NA; D: NA; J: TRBJ1-1
DNA: TGTGCCAGCACCGCGACAGTCGAAAAACTGTTTTTT; CDR3: CASTATVEKLFF; V: TRBV28; size: NA; D: NA; J: TRBJ1-4
DNA: TGTGCCAGCAGCCTCGCCCTGGCGGCAGGGGGTAATGAAAAACTGTTTTTT; CDR3: CASSLALAAGGNEKLFF; V: TRBV9; size: NA; D: TRBD1; J: TRBJ1-4
DNA: TGTGCCTGGAGTGGCCCCCGGACAGGGGGGTTTAACACCGGGGAGCTGTTTTTT; CDR3: CAWSGPRTGGFNTGELFF; V: TRBV30; size: NA; D: TRBD1; J: TRBJ2-2
DNA: TGTGCCAGCAGCCCTTTGCGCTCGAGTGGCACAGATACGCAGTATTTT; CDR3: CASSPLRSSGTDTQYF; V: TRBV11-2; size: NA; D: NA; J: TRBJ2-3
DNA: TGTGCCAGCAGCCAAGGTAATGGTGGGCTCTACGAGCAGTACTTC; CDR3: CASSQGNGGLYEQYF; V: TRBV9; size: NA; D: NA; J: TRBJ2-7
DNA: TGTGCCAGTAGTATAGTCACAGGGATTGGAACAGATACGCAGTATTTT; CDR3: CASSIVTGIGTDTQYF; V: TRBV19; size: NA; D: NA; J: TRBJ2-3
DNA: TGTGCCAGCAGCTTGGCGGGGGGGGCCCGCGAGCAGTACTTC; CDR3: CASSLAGGAREQYF; V: TRBV5-6; size: NA; D: TRBD2; J: TRBJ2-7
DNA: TGTGCCAGCAGCTTGGCCGGTTCTAACTATGGCTACACCTTC; CDR3: CASSLAGSNYGYTF; V: TRBV5-6; size: NA; D: NA; J: TRBJ1-2
DNA: TGCGCCAGCAGCTTGGTTTCAGGGGGGGCCAAAAACATTCAGTACTTC; CDR3: CASSLVSGGAKNIQYF; V: TRBV5-1; size: NA; D: NA; J: TRBJ2-4
DNA: TGTGCCAGCAGGCGGGACCCTGGGGACAATGAGCAGTTCTTC; CDR3: CASRRDPGDNEQFF; V: TRBV6-1; size: NA; D: NA; J: TRBJ2-1
DNA: TGTGCCAGCACGCTAGCGGGGGGGTTCGGGGAGCTGTTTTTT; CDR3: CASTLAGGFGELFF; V: TRBV27; size: NA; D: TRBD2; J: TRBJ2-2
DNA: TGTGCCTGGAGGGGGGGGACTGGGGCCAACGTCCTGACTTTC; CDR3: CAWRGGTGANVLTF; V: TRBV30; size: NA; D: TRBD2; J: TRBJ2-6
DNA: TGTGCCAGCAGCGCCAGTCGGGGGGCCGATTCCCCACTGGAGACCCAGTACTTC; CDR3: CASSASRGADSPLETQYF; V: TRBV9; size: NA; D: NA; J: TRBJ2-5
DNA: TGTGCCACCTCGGGGGACAGGGGGTTCTACGAGCAGTACTTC; CDR3: CATSGDRGFYEQYF; V: TRBV19; size: few; D: TRBD1; J: TRBJ2-7
DNA: TGTGCCAGCAGTTTCGCCGGACACGCGAACACTGAAGCTTTCTTT; CDR3: CASSFAGHANTEAFF; V: TRBV6-5; size: NA; D: NA; J: TRBJ1-1
DNA: TGTGCCAGCAGTTTCCCCCATCCTCGATACATGTACGAGCAGTACTTC; CDR3: CASSFPHPRYMYEQYF; V: TRBV28; size: NA; D: NA; J: TRBJ2-7
DNA: TGTGCCAGCAGGGAGCTGGGGGGGTACGAGCAGTACTTC; CDR3: CASRELGGYEQYF; V: TRBV6-5; size: few; D: TRBD2; J: TRBJ2-7
DNA: TGTGCCAGCAGTTGCCCAGGGCTGCCAGTAGCTTTCTTT; CDR3: CASSCPGLPVAFF; V: TRBV6-6; size: NA; D: NA; J: TRBJ1-1
DNA: TGTGCCAGCAGTTCCCTAGGTACAGGGGAAAACACCATATATTTT; CDR3: CASSSLGTGENTIYF; V: TRBV28; size: NA; D: TRBD1; J: TRBJ1-3
DNA: TGTGCCAGCAGCAGCCTAGAAGCCGGCGAGCAGTACTTC; CDR3: CASSSLEAGEQYF; V: TRBV7-9; size: NA; D: NA; J: TRBJ2-7
DNA: TGTGCCAGCAGCTCCCCACGGGGTTGGAACGAGCAGTACTTC; CDR3: CASSSPRGWNEQYF; V: TRBV7-9; size: NA; D: NA; J: TRBJ2-7
DNA: TGTGCCAGCAGCCCCCCAGGGGGAACTAACTATGGCTACACCTTC; CDR3: CASSPPGGTNYGYTF; V: TRBV28; size: few; D: TRBD1; J: TRBJ1-2
DNA: TGTGCCTTCTCGGTGGGCGAAGCTTTCTTT; CDR3: CAFSVGEAFF; V: TRBV30; size: NA; D: NA; J: TRBJ1-1
DNA: TGTGCCAGCAGCCCTAGGGGGAGAACCGGGGAGCTGTTTTTT; CDR3: CASSPRGRTGELFF; V: TRBV7-8; size: few; D: NA; J: TRBJ2-2
DNA: TGCAGCGCTTTAGCGAACACCGGGGAGCTGTTTTTT; CDR3: CSALANTGELFF; V: TRBV29-1; size: NA; D: NA; J: TRBJ2-2
DNA: TGCAGCGTCTCCAGGGGTTCTGGAAACACCATATATTTT; CDR3: CSVSRGSGNTIYF; V: TRBV29-1; size: NA; D: NA; J: TRBJ1-3
DNA: TGCGCCAGCAGCGCCAGGACAGGGGTGGGCTCACCCCTCCACTTT; CDR3: CASSARTGVGSPLHF; V: TRBV5-1; size: NA; D: TRBD1; J: TRBJ1-6
DNA: TGTGCCAGCAGCTTAGATATGATGGAGGAGCAGTTCTTC; CDR3: CASSLDMMEEQFF; V: TRBV11-3; size: NA; D: NA; J: TRBJ2-1
DNA: TGTGCCAGCAGTCTCGGACAGCCAATTCGAGCTTTCTTT; CDR3: CASSLGQPIRAFF; V: TRBV28; size: few; D: NA; J: TRBJ1-1
DNA: TGTGCCAGCTCACCGAACACAGGGGGCACTGAAGCTTTCTTT; CDR3: CASSPNTGGTEAFF; V: TRBV18; size: NA; D: TRBD1; J: TRBJ1-1